A single sample is the source of the 23 T cell receptor beta chains below, sequenced in a study of T cell changes during pregnancy in multiple sclerosis. The data were produced by immunoSEQ multiplex PCR, yet TCRdb's version contains in-frame clones alone and is incomplete. The repertoire holds approximately 99,000 clones, with less than 95% as singletons. The sample was peripheral blood, taken in the second trimester of pregnancy. Every receptor here comes from a female donor in good health, enrolled as a control in a pregnancy study.

The J gene is TRBJ2-3, the V gene TRBV5-1, with 8 bases fitting TRBD2. Per the germline V gene, CDR1 is SGHRS and CDR2 is YFSETQ. Trimming at V came to 7 bases and at J to 5 bases, leaving 12 bases not matched to a gene. This CDR3 contains 15 residues. The DNA for the CDR3 is TGCGCCAGCCGGCGGGAAGCGGGAGTCGTAGATACGCAGTATTTT. Its protein product is CASRREAGVVDTQYF.

The chain combines TRBV2 with TRBJ1-5, with D tentatively TRBD1 (6 bases). Germline V gene lookup returns CDR1 SNHLY and CDR2 FYNNEI. Trimming shortened V by 6 bases and J by 0 bases, and 18 bases separated the two germline ends. The CDR3 is 17 amino acids. The CDR3 DNA follows: TGTGCCAGCAGCCCTCGGGTGGGGACATATAGCAATCAGCCCCAGCATTTT. Its translation: CASSPRVGTYSNQPQHF. The full variable domain, rest sourced from reference TRBV2 and TRBJ1-5, is EPEVTQTPSHQVTQMGQEVILRCVPISNHLYFYWYRQILGQKVEFLVSFYNNEISEKSEIFDDQFSVERPDGSNFTLKIRSTKLEDSAMYFCASSPRVGTYSNQPQHFGDGTRLSIL.

The V and J genes are TRBV4-3 and TRBJ2-3; no clear D. This CDR3 has 14 residues. Between the trimmed V and J ends, which lost 0 bases and 4 bases, there was a span of 8 bases. From germline, CDR1 is LGHNA and CDR2 YSLEER. The CDR3 region is CASSQDLVADTQYF. The CDR3 DNA reads TGCGCCAGCAGCCAAGATCTAGTGGCAGATACGCAGTATTTT.

V is TRBV5-1 and J is TRBJ1-5; TRBD1 aligns across 7 bases. The V segment lost 0 bases and the J segment 2 bases; nucleotides outside the gene matches: 5. The CDR3 covers 16 residues. The germline V gene encodes CDR1 SGHRS and CDR2 YFSETQ. CDR3 coding DNA: TGCGCCAGCAGCTTGGAGGCAGGGGGACGCAATCAGCCCCAGCATTTT. Amino acid sequence: CASSLEAGGRNQPQHF.

The chain joins TRBV7-9 to TRBJ2-1; 12 nucleotides agree with TRBD2. The germline V gene encodes CDR1 SEHNR and CDR2 FQNEAQ (reference sequence). The CDR3 covers 15 residues. V lost 4 bases and J lost 6; bases outside the gene matches: 4. DNA of the CDR3: TGTGCCAGCAGCTCGACTAGCGGGAGAGCCAATGAGCAGTTCTTC. As protein: CASSSTSGRANEQFF. The variable domain in full, completed from reference TRBV7-9 and TRBJ2-1, reads DTGVSQNPRHKITKRGQNVTFRCDPISEHNRLYWYRQTLGQGPEFLTYFQNEAQLEKSRLLSDRFSAERPKGSFSTLEIQRTEQGDSAMYLCASSSTSGRANEQFFGPGTRLTVL.

The sample holds one count of this clone. At the DNA level, this CDR3 is encoded by other sequences in the same sample as well. The J gene is TRBJ2-7, the V gene TRBV5-1; D is possibly TRBD1 (5 bases). In germline, CDR1 is SGHRS, CDR2 YFSETQ. There are 14 residues in the CDR3. V was cut by 0 bases and J by 2 bases, with 9 bases left in between. The CDR3 sequence: CASSLEQVPYEQYF. DNA for the CDR3: TGCGCCAGCAGCTTGGAACAGGTTCCCTACGAGCAGTACTTC.

This sequence joins TRBV5-1 and TRBJ2-7, with 9 bases aligning to TRBD1. Germline V CDR1 and CDR2: SGHRS, YFSETQ. The trim removed 0 bases at V and 3 bases at J, leaving 4 bases unmatched. The CDR3 extends over 15 amino acids. CDR3 in amino acids: CASSLAGQGLYEQYF. The DNA for the CDR3 is TGCGCCAGCAGCTTGGCGGGACAGGGTCTCTACGAGCAGTACTTC.

In this sample, this clone turned up once. In DNA, the CDR3 is TGTGCCAGCAGCTTAGAGGGGGGGGCCTCAGATACGCAGTATTTT. It is translated as CASSLEGGASDTQYF. The chain links TRBV7-6 to TRBJ2-3; TRBD2 might be the D (7 bases). From germline, CDR1 is SGHVS and CDR2 FNYEAQ. Trimming stripped 1 base from V and 4 bases from J, with 12 bases between. The CDR3 is made up of 15 amino acids. Complete variable domain (other parts from reference TRBV7-6 and TRBJ2-3): GAGVSQSPRYKVTKRGQDVALRCDPISGHVSLYWYRQALGQGPEFLTYFNYEAQQDKSGLPNDRFSAERPEGSISTLTIQRTEQRDSAMYRCASSLEGGASDTQYFGPGTRLTVL.

The chain uses TRBV18 and TRBJ1-5; D unclear. The CDR3 has 15 amino acids. Per the germline V gene, CDR1 is KGHSH and CDR2 is LQKENI. Trimming took off 3 bases at V and 4 bases at J, with 13 bases between the two ends. CDR3 nucleotides: TGTGCCAGCTCACCGAGTGTAGGGAGTAATCAGCCCCAGCATTTT. It codes for CASSPSVGSNQPQHF.

V gene TRBV6-4 combines with J gene TRBJ2-3, with 9 nucleotides matching TRBD2. The V gene end was trimmed by 4 bases and the J gene end by 1 base; junction bases not matched to a gene: 3. This CDR3 spans 15 amino acids. Per the germline V gene, CDR1 is MRHNA and CDR2 is SNTAGT. CDR3 amino acids: CASSASSGGTDTQYF. The CDR3 coding sequence is TGTGCCAGCAGTGCATCTAGCGGGGGCACAGATACGCAGTATTTT.

The chain uses TRBV27 and TRBJ1-2; a weak D match, TRBD1 (6 bases). V dropped 4 bases and J dropped 6 bases, with 9 bases sitting between them. The length of the CDR3 is 12 residues. Germline values: CDR1 MNHEY, CDR2 SMNVEV (reference sequence). The CDR3 loop is CASSSYRDGYTF. CDR3 nucleotide sequence: TGTGCCAGCAGTTCCTACAGGGATGGCTACACCTTC.

Here the CDR3 reads CASSSSPTGLVLHF. In DNA, the CDR3 is TGTGCCAGCAGTTCCTCCCCCACAGGCCTCGTACTCCACTTT. V and J are TRBV27 and TRBJ1-6, with D perhaps matching TRBD1 (5 bases). This CDR3 region has 14 residues. The ends were cut back, 4 bases at V and 16 bases at J, with 20 bases in the middle. Looked up from germline, CDR1 is MNHEY and CDR2 is SMNVEV (reference sequence).

The chain links TRBV27 to TRBJ1-2; the match to TRBD1 covers 8 bases. Trimming removed 6 bases from V and 4 bases from J; junction bases left unmatched: 4. CDR1 and CDR2 (germline): MNHEY, SMNVEV (reference sequence). CDR3 length equals 13 residues. For the CDR3, the DNA is TGTGCCAGCAGGCCTACAGGGGGCTATGGCTACACCTTC. Translating it yields CASRPTGGYGYTF.

This chain connects TRBV6-5 to TRBJ1-1; D possibly corresponds to TRBD1 (6 bases). The V end lost 0 bases, the J end lost 5 bases, and 10 bases lay between the germline ends. Germline V lookup: CDR1 MNHEY, CDR2 SVGAGI. CDR3 length: 14 residues. CDR3 region: CASSYSTGWTEAFF. The CDR3, as DNA: TGTGCCAGCAGTTACTCTACAGGGTGGACTGAAGCTTTCTTT.

The chain uses TRBV27 and TRBJ2-7; D not resolved. The germline gives CDR1 MNHEY, CDR2 SMNVEV (reference sequence). This CDR3 has 16 residues. V was clipped by 4 bases and J by 4 bases, with 20 bases between them. The CDR3 DNA is TGTGCCAGCAGTTACGGGTCCGAACCTGAGACGTACGAGCAGTACTTC. Translating it yields CASSYGSEPETYEQYF.

The gene calls are TRBV2 and TRBJ1-4; TRBD1 matches at 7 bases. The junction had 7 bases not matched to a gene; V was cut back by 6 bases and J by 3 bases. Germline loops: CDR1 SNHLY, CDR2 FYNNEI. The CDR3 sequence is 15 residues long. The CDR3 sequence is CASSARQGANEKLFF. The DNA for the CDR3 is TGTGCCAGCAGCGCTAGACAGGGAGCTAATGAAAAACTGTTTTTT.

The rearrangement uses TRBV6-5 and TRBJ2-2; possible D gene TRBD1, 5 bases. Germline lookup yields CDR1 MNHEY and CDR2 SVGAGI. CDR3 length: 14 amino acids. Trimming removed 0 bases from V and 6 bases from J, with 8 bases in between. Here the CDR3 reads CASSYSGPAGELFF. The CDR3 nucleotides read TGTGCCAGCAGTTACTCGGGGCCAGCCGGGGAGCTGTTTTTT.

The genes are TRBV18 and TRBJ2-3, with D perhaps matching TRBD2 (6 bases). In germline, CDR1 is KGHSH, CDR2 LQKENI. The V gene lost 5 bases and the J gene lost 5 bases, with 17 bases spanning the gap. The CDR3 length is 15 residues. CDR3 protein: CASSSRNPGGDTQYF. Here the CDR3 DNA reads TGTGCCAGCTCATCGCGAAACCCCGGGGGAGATACGCAGTATTTT.

The chain has TRBV19 and TRBJ1-1, with 11 nucleotides matching TRBD1. With V trimmed by 3 bases and J by 6 bases, 6 bases remained unmatched. The CDR3 extends over 15 amino acids. CDR1 is LNHDA, CDR2 SQIVND, per germline (reference sequence). As DNA, the CDR3 is TGTGCCAGTAGTATCCGGACAGGGGGCTTCGCTGAAGCTTTCTTT. Protein: CASSIRTGGFAEAFF.

The chain employs TRBV7-2 and TRBJ2-1, with 8 nucleotides matching TRBD2. This CDR3 has 15 residues. Germline trimming cut 3 bases from V and 3 bases from J; bases unmatched to any gene: 4. CDR1 is SGHTA, CDR2 FQGNSA, per germline. In DNA, the CDR3 is TGTGCCAGCAGCTTTGTTAGCGGGAACTACAATGAGCAGTTCTTC. Its translation is CASSFVSGNYNEQFF.

This chain connects TRBV7-2 to TRBJ1-2, with D possibly being TRBD1 (5 bases). The CDR3 has 15 residues. V lost 3 bases and J lost 8, with 19 bases in between. The germline V gene encodes CDR1 SGHTA and CDR2 FQGNSA. The CDR3 DNA reads as TGTGCCAGCAGCTTCCCAGACTCGGGGGAGGGAGGCTACACCTTC. Amino acid sequence: CASSFPDSGEGGYTF.

This clone occurred once. The same CDR3 also results from other DNA sequences found in this sample. The genes are TRBV27 and TRBJ2-2; perhaps TRBD2 as D (6 bases). V gave up 3 bases and J gave up 0 bases, with 8 bases separating them. CDR1 and CDR2 (germline): MNHEY, SMNVEV (reference sequence). This CDR3 region has 15 residues. This chain's CDR3 is CASSLRRANTGELFF. The DNA of the CDR3 is TGTGCCAGCAGTTTGCGGAGGGCGAACACCGGGGAGCTGTTTTTT.

V and J are TRBV29-1 and TRBJ1-1; D possibly corresponds to TRBD1 (6 bases). This CDR3 is 13 amino acids long. The germline gives CDR1 SQVTM, CDR2 ANQGSEA. V was clipped by 4 bases and J by 2 bases, with 11 bases between them. The CDR3 bases are TGCAGCGTTGCCCGGACAGACAACACTGAAGCTTTCTTT. Amino acid sequence: CSVARTDNTEAFF.